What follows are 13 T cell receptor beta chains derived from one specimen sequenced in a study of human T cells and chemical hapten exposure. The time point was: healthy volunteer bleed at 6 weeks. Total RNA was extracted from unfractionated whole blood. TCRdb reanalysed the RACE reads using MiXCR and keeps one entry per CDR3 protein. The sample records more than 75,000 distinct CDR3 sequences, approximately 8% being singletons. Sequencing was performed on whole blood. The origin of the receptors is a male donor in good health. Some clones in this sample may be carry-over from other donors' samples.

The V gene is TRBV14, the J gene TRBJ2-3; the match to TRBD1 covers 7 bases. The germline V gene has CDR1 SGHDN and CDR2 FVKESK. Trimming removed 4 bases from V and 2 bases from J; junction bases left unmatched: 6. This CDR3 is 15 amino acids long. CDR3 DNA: TGTGCCAGCAGCCTCTGGACAGGTATCACAGATACGCAGTATTTT. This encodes CASSLWTGITDTQYF.

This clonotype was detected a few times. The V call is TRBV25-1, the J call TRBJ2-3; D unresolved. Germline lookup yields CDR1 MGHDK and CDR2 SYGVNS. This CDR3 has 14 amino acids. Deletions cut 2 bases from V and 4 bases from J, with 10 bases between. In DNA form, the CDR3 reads TGTGCCAGCAGTGAACCTGGGTTCGCAGATACGCAGTATTTT. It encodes CASSEPGFADTQYF.

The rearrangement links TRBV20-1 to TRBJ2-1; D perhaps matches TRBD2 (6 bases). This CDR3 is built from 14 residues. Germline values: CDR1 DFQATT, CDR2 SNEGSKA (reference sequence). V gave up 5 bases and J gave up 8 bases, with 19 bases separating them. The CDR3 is CSAFLASLEDEQFF. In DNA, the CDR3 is TGCAGTGCTTTCCTAGCGTCCCTCGAGGATGAGCAGTTCTTC.

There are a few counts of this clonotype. The CDR3 spells CASSFRGGPNTGELFF. The CDR3 DNA sequence: TGTGCCAGCAGCTTCCGCGGGGGCCCGAACACCGGGGAGCTGTTTTTT. This sequence joins TRBV7-9 and TRBJ2-2, with D maybe TRBD2 (7 bases). This CDR3 is built from 16 residues. With 3 bases removed from V and 0 bases from J, the gap between germline ends came to 11 bases. Germline CDR1 is SEHNR and CDR2 is FQNEAQ (reference sequence).

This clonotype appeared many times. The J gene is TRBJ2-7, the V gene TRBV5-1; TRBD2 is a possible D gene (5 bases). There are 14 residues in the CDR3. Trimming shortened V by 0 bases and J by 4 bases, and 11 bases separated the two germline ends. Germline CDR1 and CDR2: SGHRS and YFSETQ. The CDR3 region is CASSLASGAYEQYF. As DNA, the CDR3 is TGCGCCAGCAGCTTGGCCAGCGGAGCATACGAGCAGTACTTC.

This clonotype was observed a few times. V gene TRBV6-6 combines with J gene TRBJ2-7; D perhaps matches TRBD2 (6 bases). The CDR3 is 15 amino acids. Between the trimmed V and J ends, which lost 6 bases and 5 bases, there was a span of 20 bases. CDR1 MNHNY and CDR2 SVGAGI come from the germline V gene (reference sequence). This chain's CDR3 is CASSNRFGGVHEQYF. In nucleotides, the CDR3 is TGTGCCAGCAGCAACCGGTTCGGGGGAGTCCACGAGCAGTACTTC.

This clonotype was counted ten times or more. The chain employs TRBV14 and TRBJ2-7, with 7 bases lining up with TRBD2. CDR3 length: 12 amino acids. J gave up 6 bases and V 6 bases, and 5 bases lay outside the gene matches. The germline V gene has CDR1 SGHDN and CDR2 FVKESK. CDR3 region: CASSRLAGEQYF. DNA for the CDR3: TGTGCCAGCAGTCGACTAGCAGGCGAGCAGTACTTC.

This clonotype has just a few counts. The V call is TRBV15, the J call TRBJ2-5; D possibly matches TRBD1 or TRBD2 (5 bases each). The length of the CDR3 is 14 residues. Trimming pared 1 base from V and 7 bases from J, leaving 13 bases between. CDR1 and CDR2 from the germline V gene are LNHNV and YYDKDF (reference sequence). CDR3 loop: CATSRVGDPLTQYF. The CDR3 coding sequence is TGTGCCACCAGCAGAGTGGGGGACCCCTTGACCCAGTACTTC.

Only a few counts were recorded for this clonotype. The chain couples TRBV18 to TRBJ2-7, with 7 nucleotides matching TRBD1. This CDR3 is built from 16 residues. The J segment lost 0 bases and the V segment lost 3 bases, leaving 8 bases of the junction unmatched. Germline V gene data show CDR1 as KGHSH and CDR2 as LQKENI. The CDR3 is CASSPMPGQTSYEQYF. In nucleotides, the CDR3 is TGTGCCAGCTCACCGATGCCGGGACAGACCTCCTACGAGCAGTACTTC.

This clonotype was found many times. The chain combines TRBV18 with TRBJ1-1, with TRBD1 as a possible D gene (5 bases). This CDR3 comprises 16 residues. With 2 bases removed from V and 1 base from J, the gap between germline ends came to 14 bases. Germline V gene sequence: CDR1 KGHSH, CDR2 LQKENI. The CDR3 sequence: CASSPSPSGGNTEAFF. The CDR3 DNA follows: TGTGCCAGCTCACCATCACCATCGGGGGGGAACACTGAAGCTTTCTTT.

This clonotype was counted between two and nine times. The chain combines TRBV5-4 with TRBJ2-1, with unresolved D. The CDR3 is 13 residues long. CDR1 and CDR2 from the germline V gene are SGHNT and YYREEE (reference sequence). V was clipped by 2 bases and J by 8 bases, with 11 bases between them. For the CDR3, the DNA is TGTGCCAGCAGCTTATTCCTAGGAGATGAGCAGTTCTTC. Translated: CASSLFLGDEQFF.

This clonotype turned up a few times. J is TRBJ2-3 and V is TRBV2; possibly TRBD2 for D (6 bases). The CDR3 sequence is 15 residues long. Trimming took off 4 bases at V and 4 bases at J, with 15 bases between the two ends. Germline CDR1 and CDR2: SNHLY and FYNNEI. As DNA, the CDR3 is TGTGCCAGCAGTGGTCCCGGCGGGACCGCAGATACGCAGTATTTT. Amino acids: CASSGPGGTADTQYF. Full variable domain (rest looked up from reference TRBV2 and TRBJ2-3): EPEVTQTPSHQVTQMGQEVILRCVPISNHLYFYWYRQILGQKVEFLVSFYNNEISEKSEIFDDQFSVERPDGSNFTLKIRSTKLEDSAMYFCASSGPGGTADTQYFGPGTRLTVL.

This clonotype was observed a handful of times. CDR3 coding DNA: TGTGCCAGCAGTTACCAAGGGACAGGGCGGCTCTTGTGGACAGATACGCAGTATTTT. As protein: CASSYQGTGRLLWTDTQYF. This chain connects TRBV27 to TRBJ2-3; 9 bases align to TRBD1. The CDR3 covers 19 residues. Trimming at V came to 4 bases and at J to 3 bases, leaving 17 bases not matched to a gene. Germline V gene sequence: CDR1 MNHEY, CDR2 SMNVEV (reference sequence).